This TCR beta chain derives from a study of vaccination and CD4 T cells after COVID-19. Study details: Median time from COVID diagnosis to post-COVID sampling was over 85 days (35 to 161). The stimulating agents, overlapping spike peptides, came from SARS-CoV-2, HCoV-NL63, HCoV-OC43 and HCoV-229E.

Germline assignment: CDR1 DFQATT and CDR2 SNEGSKA (reference sequence). The germline V and J ends were trimmed by 0 bases and 10 bases, with 13 bases remaining between them. CDR3 length: 13 residues. Only a few counts were recorded for this clonotype. The antigen is undetermined. The Oncomine TCR Beta short-read assay was applied to DNA of cultured CD4+ T cells. Genomic DNA was isolated from cultured CD4+ T cells. TCRdb processed the PCR reads anew with MiXCR; each CDR3 protein has one entry. The profile shows about 21,000 distinct CDR3 sequences, roughly 45% of them singletons. Time point indicated: late sampling 161 to 241 days after vaccination in a few convalescent patients. As for treatment: 10-day PBMC culture with coronavirus spike peptide pools or control peptides (ViraFEST assay). Per-well cultures of roughly 2 million PBMCs received 8.5 to 10 IU/ml IL-2 and about 10 ug/ml peptide pools.

The material was CD4+ T cells from blood, cultured in vitro, obtained about 7 months after SARS-CoV-2 vaccination. The sequence derives from a human donor who had recovered from COVID-19. The rearrangement links TRBV20-1 to TRBJ2-1, with D possibly TRBD1 on 6 matching bases. CDR3 in DNA: TGCAGTGCTAGAGATCAAAGGGGGACAGAGCAGTTCTTC. Its protein is CSARDQRGTEQFF.